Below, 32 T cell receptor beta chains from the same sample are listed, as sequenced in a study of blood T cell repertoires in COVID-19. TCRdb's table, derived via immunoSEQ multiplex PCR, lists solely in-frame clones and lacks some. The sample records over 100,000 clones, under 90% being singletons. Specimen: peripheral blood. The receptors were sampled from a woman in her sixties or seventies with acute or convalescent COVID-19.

The CDR3 region has the DNA TGCGCCAGCAGCGAAGACAGCTACACTGAAGCTTTCTTT. As protein: CASSEDSYTEAFF. The rearrangement links TRBV10-1 to TRBJ1-1; D might be TRBD1 (5 bases). The ends were cut back, 6 bases at V and 3 bases at J, with 11 bases in the middle. The length of the CDR3 is 13 residues. Per germline, CDR1 WNHNN and CDR2 SYGVQD (reference sequence).

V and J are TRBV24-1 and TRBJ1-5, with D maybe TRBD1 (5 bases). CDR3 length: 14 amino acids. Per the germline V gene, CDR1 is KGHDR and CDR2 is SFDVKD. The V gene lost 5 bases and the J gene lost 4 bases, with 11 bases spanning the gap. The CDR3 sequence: CATSGRQTNQPQHF. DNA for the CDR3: TGTGCCACCAGTGGGCGACAGACTAATCAGCCCCAGCATTTT.

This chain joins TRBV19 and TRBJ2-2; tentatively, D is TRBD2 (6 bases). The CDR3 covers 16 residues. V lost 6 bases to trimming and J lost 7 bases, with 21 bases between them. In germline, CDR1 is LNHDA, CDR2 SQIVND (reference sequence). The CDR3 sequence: CASRLRLEGWGGELFF. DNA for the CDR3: TGTGCCAGTAGGCTCCGGTTGGAGGGATGGGGCGGGGAGCTGTTTTTT.

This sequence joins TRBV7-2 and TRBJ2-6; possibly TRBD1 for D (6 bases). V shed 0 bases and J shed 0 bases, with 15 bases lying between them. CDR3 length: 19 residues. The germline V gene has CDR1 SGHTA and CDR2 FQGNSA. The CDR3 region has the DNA TGTGCCAGCAGCTTAGCCCCTCCCGGACAGAGCTCTGGGGCCAACGTCCTGACTTTC. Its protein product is CASSLAPPGQSSGANVLTF.

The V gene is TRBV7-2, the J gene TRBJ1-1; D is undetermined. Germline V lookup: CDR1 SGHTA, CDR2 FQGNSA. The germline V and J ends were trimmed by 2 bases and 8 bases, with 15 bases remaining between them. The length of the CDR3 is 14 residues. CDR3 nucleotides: TGTGCCAGCAGCTTATCCGGACTCCTGGCCGAAGCTTTCTTT. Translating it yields CASSLSGLLAEAFF.

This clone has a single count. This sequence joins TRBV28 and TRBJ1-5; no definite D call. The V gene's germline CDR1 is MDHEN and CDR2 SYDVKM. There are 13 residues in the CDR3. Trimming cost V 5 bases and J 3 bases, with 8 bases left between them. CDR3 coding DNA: TGTGCCAGCAGTAGCAATGACAATCAGCCCCAGCATTTT. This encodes CASSSNDNQPQHF.

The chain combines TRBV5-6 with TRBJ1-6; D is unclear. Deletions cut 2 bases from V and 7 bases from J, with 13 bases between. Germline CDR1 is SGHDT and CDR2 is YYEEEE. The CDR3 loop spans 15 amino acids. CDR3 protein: CASSFRRGGNSPLHF. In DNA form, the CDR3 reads TGTGCCAGCAGCTTCAGGAGAGGAGGAAATTCACCCCTCCACTTT.

The chain's CDR3 is CASSPGQENQPQHF. The CDR3 nucleotides read TGCGCCAGCAGCCCCGGACAGGAAAATCAGCCCCAGCATTTT. The chain employs TRBV5-1 and TRBJ1-5, with TRBD1 matching over 7 bases. The V and J ends lost 4 bases and 4 bases, in that order; junction bases with no gene match: 5. Germline CDR1 reads SGHRS; CDR2 reads YFSETQ. The CDR3 is 14 amino acids.

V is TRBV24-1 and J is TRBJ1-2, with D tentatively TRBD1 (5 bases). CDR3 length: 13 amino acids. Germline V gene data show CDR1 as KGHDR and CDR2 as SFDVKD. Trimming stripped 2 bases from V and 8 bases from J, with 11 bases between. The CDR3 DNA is TGTGCCACCAGTGATTCTGGCAGGGTAGGCTACACCTTC. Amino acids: CATSDSGRVGYTF.

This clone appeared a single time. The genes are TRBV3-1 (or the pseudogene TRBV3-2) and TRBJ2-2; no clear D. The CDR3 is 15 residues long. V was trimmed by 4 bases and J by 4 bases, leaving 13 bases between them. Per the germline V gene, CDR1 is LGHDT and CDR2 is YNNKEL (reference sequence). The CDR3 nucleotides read TGTGCCAGCAGCCGAACTTCCGTAGTCACCGGGGAGCTGTTTTTT. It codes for CASSRTSVVTGELFF.

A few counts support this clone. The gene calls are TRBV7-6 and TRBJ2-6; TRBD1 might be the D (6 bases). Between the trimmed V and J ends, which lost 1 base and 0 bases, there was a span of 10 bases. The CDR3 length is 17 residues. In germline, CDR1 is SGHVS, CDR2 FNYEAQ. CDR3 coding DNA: TGTGCCAGCAGCTTAGAAACAGGGAGCTCTGGGGCCAACGTCCTGACTTTC. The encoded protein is CASSLETGSSGANVLTF.

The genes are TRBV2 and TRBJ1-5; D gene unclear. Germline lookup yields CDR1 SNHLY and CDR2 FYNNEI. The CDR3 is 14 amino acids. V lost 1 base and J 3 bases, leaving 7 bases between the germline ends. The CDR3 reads CASSEGTANQPQHF. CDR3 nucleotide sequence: TGTGCCAGCAGTGAAGGCACAGCCAATCAGCCCCAGCATTTT.

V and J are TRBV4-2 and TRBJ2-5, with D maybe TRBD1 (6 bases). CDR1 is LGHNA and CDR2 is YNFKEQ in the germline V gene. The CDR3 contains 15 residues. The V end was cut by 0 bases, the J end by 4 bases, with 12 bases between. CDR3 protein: CASSQEVQGGETQYF. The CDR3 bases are TGTGCCAGCAGCCAAGAGGTCCAAGGGGGAGAGACCCAGTACTTC.

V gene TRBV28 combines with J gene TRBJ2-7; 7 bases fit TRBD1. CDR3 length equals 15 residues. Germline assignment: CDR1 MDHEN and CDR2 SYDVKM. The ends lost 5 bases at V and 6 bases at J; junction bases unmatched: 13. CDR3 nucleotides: TGTGCCAGCAGTCCCCCGAACAACAGGGGATCCGAGCAGTACTTC. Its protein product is CASSPPNNRGSEQYF.

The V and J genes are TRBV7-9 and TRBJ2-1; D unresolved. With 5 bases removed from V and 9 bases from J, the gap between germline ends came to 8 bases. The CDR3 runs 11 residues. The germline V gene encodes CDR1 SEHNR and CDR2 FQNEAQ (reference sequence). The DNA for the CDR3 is TGTGCCAGCAGCGTCGAGGTTGAGCAGTTCTTC. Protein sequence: CASSVEVEQFF.

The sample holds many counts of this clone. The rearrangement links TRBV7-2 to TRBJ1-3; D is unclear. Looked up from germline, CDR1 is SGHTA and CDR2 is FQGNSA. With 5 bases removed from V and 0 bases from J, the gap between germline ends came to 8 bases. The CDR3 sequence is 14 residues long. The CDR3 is CASSLGSSGNTIYF. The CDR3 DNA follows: TGTGCCAGCAGCCTGGGCAGCTCTGGAAACACCATATATTTT.

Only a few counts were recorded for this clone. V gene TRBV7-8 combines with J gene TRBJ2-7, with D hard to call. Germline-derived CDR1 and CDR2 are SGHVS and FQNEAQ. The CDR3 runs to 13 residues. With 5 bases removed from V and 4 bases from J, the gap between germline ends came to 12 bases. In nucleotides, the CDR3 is TGTGCCAGCAGCCCACTGAAAAATTACGAGCAGTACGTC. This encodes CASSPLKNYEQYV.

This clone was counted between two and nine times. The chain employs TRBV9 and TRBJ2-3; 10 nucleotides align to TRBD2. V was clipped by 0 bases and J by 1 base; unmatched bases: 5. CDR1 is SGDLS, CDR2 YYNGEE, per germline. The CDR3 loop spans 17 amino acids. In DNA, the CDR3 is TGTGCCAGCAGCGTAGGACGTCTAGCGGGGGGCACAGATACGCAGTATTTT. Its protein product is CASSVGRLAGGTDTQYF.

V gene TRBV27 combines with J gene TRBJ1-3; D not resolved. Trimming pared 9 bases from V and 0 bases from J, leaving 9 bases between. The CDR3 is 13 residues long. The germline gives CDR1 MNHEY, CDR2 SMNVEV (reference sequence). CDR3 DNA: TGTGCCAGTCGAGGAAGCTCTGGAAACACCATATATTTT. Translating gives CASRGSSGNTIYF.

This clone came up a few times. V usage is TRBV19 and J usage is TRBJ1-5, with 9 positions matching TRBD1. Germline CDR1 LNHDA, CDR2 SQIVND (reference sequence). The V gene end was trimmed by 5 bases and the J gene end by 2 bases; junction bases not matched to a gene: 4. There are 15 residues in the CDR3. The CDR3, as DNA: TGTGCCAGTAGTTCACGGACAGGGGGCAATCAGCCCCAGCATTTT. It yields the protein CASSSRTGGNQPQHF. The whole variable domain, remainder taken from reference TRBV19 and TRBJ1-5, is DGGITQSPKYLFRKEGQNVTLSCEQNLNHDAMYWYRQDPGQGLRLIYYSQIVNDFQKGDIAEGYSVSREKKESFPLTVTSAQKNPTAFYLCASSSRTGGNQPQHFGDGTRLSIL.

CDR3 DNA sequence: TGCGCCAGCAGGCATGACCGGGACACAAATCAGCCCCAGCATTTT. As protein: CASRHDRDTNQPQHF. This rearrangement joins TRBV10-2 to TRBJ1-5, with TRBD1 as a possible D gene (6 bases). The germline V and J ends were trimmed by 6 bases and 4 bases, with 16 bases remaining between them. CDR3 length: 15 amino acids. Per the germline V gene, CDR1 is WSHSY and CDR2 is SAAADI.

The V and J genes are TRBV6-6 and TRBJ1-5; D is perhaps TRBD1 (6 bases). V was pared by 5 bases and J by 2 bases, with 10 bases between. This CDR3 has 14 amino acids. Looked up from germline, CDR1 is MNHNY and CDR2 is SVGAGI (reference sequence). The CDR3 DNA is TGTGCCAGCAGTACAGGGAGTCGCAATCAGCCCCAGCATTTT. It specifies CASSTGSRNQPQHF.

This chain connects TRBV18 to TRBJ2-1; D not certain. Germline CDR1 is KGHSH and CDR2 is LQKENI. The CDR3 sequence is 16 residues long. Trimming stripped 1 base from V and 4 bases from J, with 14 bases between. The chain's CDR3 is CASSPQAAVLYNEQFF. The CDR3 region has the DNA TGTGCCAGCTCACCACAAGCTGCGGTTCTATACAATGAGCAGTTCTTC.

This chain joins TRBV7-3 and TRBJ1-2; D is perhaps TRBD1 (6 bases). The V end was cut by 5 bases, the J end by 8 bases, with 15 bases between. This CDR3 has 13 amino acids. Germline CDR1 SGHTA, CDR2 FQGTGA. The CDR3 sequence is CASSIQRDMGYTF. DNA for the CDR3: TGTGCCAGCAGCATACAAAGGGACATGGGCTACACCTTC.

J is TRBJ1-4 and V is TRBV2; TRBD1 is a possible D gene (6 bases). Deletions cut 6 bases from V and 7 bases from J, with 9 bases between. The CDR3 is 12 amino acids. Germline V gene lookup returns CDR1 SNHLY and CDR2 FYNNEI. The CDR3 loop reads CASRLRGEKLFF. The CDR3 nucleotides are TGTGCCAGCAGGCTCAGGGGTGAAAAACTGTTTTTT.

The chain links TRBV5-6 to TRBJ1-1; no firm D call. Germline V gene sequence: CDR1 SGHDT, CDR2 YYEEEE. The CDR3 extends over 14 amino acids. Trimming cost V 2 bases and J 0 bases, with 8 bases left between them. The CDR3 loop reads CASSFNSMNTEAFF. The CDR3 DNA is TGTGCCAGCAGCTTCAACAGCATGAACACTGAAGCTTTCTTT.

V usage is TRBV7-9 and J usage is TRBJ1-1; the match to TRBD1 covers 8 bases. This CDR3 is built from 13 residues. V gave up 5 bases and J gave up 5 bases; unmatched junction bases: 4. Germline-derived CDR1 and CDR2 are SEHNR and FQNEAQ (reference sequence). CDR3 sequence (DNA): TGTGCCAGCAGCAACCGACAGGGGACTGAAGCTTTCTTT. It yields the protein CASSNRQGTEAFF.

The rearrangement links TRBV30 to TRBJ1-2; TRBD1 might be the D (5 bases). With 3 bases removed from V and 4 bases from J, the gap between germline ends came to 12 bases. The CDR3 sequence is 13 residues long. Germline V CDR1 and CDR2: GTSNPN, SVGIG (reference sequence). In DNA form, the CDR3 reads TGTGCCTGGAGGGAAGGGACTATCTATGGCTACACCTTC. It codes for CAWREGTIYGYTF.

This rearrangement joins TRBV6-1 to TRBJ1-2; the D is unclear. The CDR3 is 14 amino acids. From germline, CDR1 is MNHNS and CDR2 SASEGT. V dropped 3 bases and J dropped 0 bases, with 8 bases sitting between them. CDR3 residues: CASSDPSTNYGYTF. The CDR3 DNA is TGTGCCAGCAGTGACCCAAGCACTAACTATGGCTACACCTTC.

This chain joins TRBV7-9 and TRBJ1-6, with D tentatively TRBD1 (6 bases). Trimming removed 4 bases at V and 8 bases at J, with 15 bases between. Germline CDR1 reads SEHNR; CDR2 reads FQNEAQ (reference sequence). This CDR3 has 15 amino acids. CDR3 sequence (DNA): TGTGCCAGCAGCTCAAAAACCAGGGGTGATTCACCCCTCCACTTT. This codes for CASSSKTRGDSPLHF.

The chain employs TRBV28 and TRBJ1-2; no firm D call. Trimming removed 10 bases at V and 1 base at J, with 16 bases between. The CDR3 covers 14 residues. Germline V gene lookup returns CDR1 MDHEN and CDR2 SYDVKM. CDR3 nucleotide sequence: TGTGCCACCGAGACTCAAGGCCATAACTATGGCTACACCTTC. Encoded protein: CATETQGHNYGYTF.

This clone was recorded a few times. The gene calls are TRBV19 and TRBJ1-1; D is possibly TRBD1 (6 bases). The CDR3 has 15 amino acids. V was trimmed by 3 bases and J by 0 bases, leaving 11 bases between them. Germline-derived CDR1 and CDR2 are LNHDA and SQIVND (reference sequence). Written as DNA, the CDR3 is TGTGCCAGTAGTATTCAGGGGCAGATGAACACTGAAGCTTTCTTT. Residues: CASSIQGQMNTEAFF.